The source of this T cell receptor (beta chain) is a study of T cells in tuberculosis. As regards this clone: Antigen unknown.

Repertoires were generated with immunoSEQ multiplex PCR, while TCRdb's copy carries only in-frame clones and drops some. The sample consists of about 45,000 clones, approximately 94% of them appearing once. CDR1 MGHRA and CDR2 YSYEKL come from the germline V gene. J was trimmed by 7 bases and V by 6 bases; bases with no gene match: 17. The CDR3 contains 18 residues. Study results and limitations: The TCR-beta difference was not significant; alpha differences partly reflected length.

Specimen: PBMCs. The receptor comes from a donor aged 5 to 30 with latent tuberculosis or without tuberculosis infection. Some clones in this sample may be carry-over from other donors' samples. The chain employs TRBV4-1 and TRBJ2-1; TRBD2 agrees at 11 bases. DNA for the CDR3: TGCGCCAGCAGACATACGGTAATACTAGCGGGAGATGGGAATGAGCAGTTCTTC. Its protein is CASRHTVILAGDGNEQFF.